The T cell receptor (beta chain) described here comes from a study of identical twins. TCRdb itself ran the 5' RACE reads through MiXCR, one entry per CDR3 protein. The sample consists of more than 600,000 distinct CDR3 sequences, 18% of them appearing once. Everyone who donated was a healthy Caucasian. The CDR3 has 14 residues. Germline CDR1 is LGHDT and CDR2 is YNNKEL (reference sequence). Trimming cost V 5 bases and J 7 bases, with 17 bases left between them. This sample was shared with a second study, whose subject was T cells expressing NK-cell markers.

V and J are TRBV3-1 and TRBJ1-2, with D uncertain. Sequences were obtained from PBMCs. The receptor was isolated from a woman in her late teens or twenties in good health. DNA for the CDR3: TGTGCCAGCAGCTCCAGACTGGAGGGCGTTGGCTACACCTTC. Protein product: CASSSRLEGVGYTF.